This T cell receptor beta chain was identified in a study of blood T cell repertoires in COVID-19. Study information: COVID-19 samples from acute and convalescent phases originated in the United States, Italy and Spain. Sources were T cells, B-cell-depleted T cells, or PBMCs; the material itself was cDNA or gDNA.

Clones were read by immunoSEQ multiplex PCR, and TCRdb kept only the in-frame ones, dropping some. This table has roughly 300,000 clones, about 80% appearing once. Sample: peripheral blood. The sequence was obtained from a woman aged 45-60 years who had recovered from COVID-19.

This CDR3 reads CASIDSNYGYTF. CDR3 sequence (DNA): TGTGCCAGCATAGATTCTAACTATGGCTACACCTTC. V is TRBV12-3 or TRBV12-4 and J is TRBJ1-2, with D unresolved. This CDR3 has 12 residues. Deletions cut 7 bases from V and 0 bases from J, with 6 bases between.